This T cell receptor beta chain was identified in a study of identical twins. Healthy Caucasian individuals made up all the donors. TCRdb reanalysed the 5' RACE reads using MiXCR and keeps one entry per CDR3 protein. The sample includes 230,000 or so distinct CDR3 sequences, around 8.3% of them seen just once. The CDR3 runs 15 residues. Germline trimming cut 4 bases from V and 3 bases from J; bases unmatched to any gene: 5. Germline V lookup: CDR1 SEHNR, CDR2 FQNEAQ (reference sequence). Notes on this clonotype: Its antigen is not identified.

The study, taken as a whole, reports: Abundant cord blood beta clonotypes carried fewer insertions; memory repertoires showed none.

Separately, the same data were catalogued under a study of yellow fever vaccine responses in identical twins.

J is TRBJ2-1 and V is TRBV7-9; 8 bases match TRBD2. The specimen sequenced was CD8+ T cells sorted from blood. This receptor was identified in a woman aged 18-35 years in good health. CDR3 sequence reads: CASSSGGILYNEQFF. Here the CDR3 DNA reads TGTGCCAGCAGCTCGGGGGGGATCCTCTACAATGAGCAGTTCTTC.